This record looks at one TCR beta chain sequence and its context. As yet, its antigen is unknown. J was trimmed by 3 bases and V by 3 bases; bases with no gene match: 0. In germline, CDR1 is LNHDA, CDR2 SQIVND (reference sequence). CDR3 size: 13 residues. For each donor, at least one pre-ART and at least two post-ART PBMC samples were available. This sample is part of a study of long-term antiretroviral therapy in people with HIV. At the level of the study: About a decade before 2015, the earliest samples were taken when ART was typically delayed.

Sequencing used immunoSEQ v3.0 at survey level. Sequenced by immunoSEQ multiplex PCR; TCRdb stores in-frame clones only, minus some. The sample has some 22,000 clones, around four fifths seen once; the top ten hold about 4%. Overall study results and limits: Repertoires looked antigen-experienced, with only a slight naive shift after ART. Patients on ART gained diversity, which nonetheless stayed below transplant donor controls.

The sequence came from a man in his late teens or twenties with HIV. Sequenced here: unsorted PBMCs, sampled approximately 4 years after starting antiretroviral therapy. The chain joins TRBV19 to TRBJ1-2; 8 bases line up with TRBD1. The CDR3 DNA follows: TGTGCCAGTAGTATGACAGGGGACTATGGCTACACCTTC. Translation gives CASSMTGDYGYTF.